Sequencing of this T cell receptor (beta chain) was carried out in a study of graft-versus-host responses after intestinal transplantation. Whole-study context: Multivisceral, liver-intestinal, or isolated intestinal transplants were given to recipients. Each recipient received anti-thymocyte globulin induction, then tacrolimus and steroids for 3 to 4 years.

Clones were read by immunoSEQ multiplex PCR, and TCRdb kept only the in-frame ones, dropping some. The table has about 25,000 clones, approximately 93% seen once. Germline V CDR1 and CDR2: SGHVS, FNYEAQ. The ends lost 5 bases at V and 4 bases at J; junction bases unmatched: 11. The CDR3 spans 18 residues. Remarks on this clone: What it binds is not known.

Study-wide points: Patients with graft-donor T cell macrochimerism had high graft-versus-host to host-versus-graft clonal ratios in allografts.

Source: PBMCs, taken 156 days after intestinal transplant. This TCR was recovered from a human patient who received an intestinal transplant, so some T cells may come from the graft donor. The chain combines TRBV7-6 with TRBJ2-6; TRBD1 matches at 10 bases. The CDR3 bases are TGTGCCAGCAGCGCGACAGGGGGCAACTTTGTGGGGGCCAACGTCCTGACTTTC. This codes for CASSATGGNFVGANVLTF.